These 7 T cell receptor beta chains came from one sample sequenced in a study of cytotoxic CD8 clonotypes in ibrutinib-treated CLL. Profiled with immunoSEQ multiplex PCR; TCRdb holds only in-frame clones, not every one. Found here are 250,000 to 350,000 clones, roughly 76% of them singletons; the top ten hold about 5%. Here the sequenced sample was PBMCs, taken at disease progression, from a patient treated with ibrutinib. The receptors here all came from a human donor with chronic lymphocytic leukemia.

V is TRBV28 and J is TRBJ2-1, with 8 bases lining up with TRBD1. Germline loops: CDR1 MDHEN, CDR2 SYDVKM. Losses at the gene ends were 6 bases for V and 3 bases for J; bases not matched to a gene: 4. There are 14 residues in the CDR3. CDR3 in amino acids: CASRDREVYNEQFF. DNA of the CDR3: TGTGCCAGCAGGGACAGGGAAGTCTACAATGAGCAGTTCTTC.

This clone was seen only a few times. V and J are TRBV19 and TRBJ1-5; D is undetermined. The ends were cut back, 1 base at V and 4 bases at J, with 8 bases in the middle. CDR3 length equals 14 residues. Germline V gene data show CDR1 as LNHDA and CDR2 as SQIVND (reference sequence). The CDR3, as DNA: TGTGCCAGTAGTATAGGGAGCGGGAATCAGCCCCAGCATTTT. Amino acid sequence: CASSIGSGNQPQHF. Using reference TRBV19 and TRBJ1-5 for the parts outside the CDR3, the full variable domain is DGGITQSPKYLFRKEGQNVTLSCEQNLNHDAMYWYRQDPGQGLRLIYYSQIVNDFQKGDIAEGYSVSREKKESFPLTVTSAQKNPTAFYLCASSIGSGNQPQHFGDGTRLSIL.

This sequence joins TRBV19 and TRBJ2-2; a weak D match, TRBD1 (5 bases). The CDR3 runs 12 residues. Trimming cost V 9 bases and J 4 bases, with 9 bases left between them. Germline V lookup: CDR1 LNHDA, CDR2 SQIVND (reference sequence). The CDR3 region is CAREQGTGELFF. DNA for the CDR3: TGTGCCAGAGAGCAGGGCACCGGGGAGCTGTTTTTT. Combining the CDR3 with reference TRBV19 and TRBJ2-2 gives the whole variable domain DGGITQSPKYLFRKEGQNVTLSCEQNLNHDAMYWYRQDPGQGLRLIYYSQIVNDFQKGDIAEGYSVSREKKESFPLTVTSAQKNPTAFYLCAREQGTGELFFGEGSRLTVL.

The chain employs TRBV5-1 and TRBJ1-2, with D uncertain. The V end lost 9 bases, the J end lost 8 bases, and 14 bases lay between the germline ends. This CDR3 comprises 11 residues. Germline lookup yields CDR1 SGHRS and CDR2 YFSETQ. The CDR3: CAIKKGQGYTF. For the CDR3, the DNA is TGCGCCATAAAAAAGGGCCAGGGCTACACCTTC.

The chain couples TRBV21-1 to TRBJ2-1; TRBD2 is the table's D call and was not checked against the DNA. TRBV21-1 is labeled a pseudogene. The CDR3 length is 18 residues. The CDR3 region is CASSKRTSGGRTYNEQFF. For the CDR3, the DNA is TGTGCCAGCAGCAAAAGGACTAGCGGGGGCCGGACCTACAATGAGCAGTTCTTC.

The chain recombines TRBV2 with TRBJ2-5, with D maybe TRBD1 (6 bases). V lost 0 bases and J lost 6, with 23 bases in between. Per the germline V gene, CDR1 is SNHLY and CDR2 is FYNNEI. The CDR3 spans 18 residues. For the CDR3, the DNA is TGTGCCAGCAGTGAAGCGGGGCAAGGGGGTCCGACCTCGAAGACCCAGTACTTC. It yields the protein CASSEAGQGGPTSKTQYF.

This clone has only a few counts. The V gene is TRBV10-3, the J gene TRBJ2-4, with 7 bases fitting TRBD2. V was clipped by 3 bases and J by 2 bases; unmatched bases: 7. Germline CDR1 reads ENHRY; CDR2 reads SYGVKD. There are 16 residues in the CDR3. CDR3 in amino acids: CAISDNTGGTKNIQYF. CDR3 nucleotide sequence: TGTGCCATCAGTGATAATACGGGAGGTACCAAAAACATTCAGTACTTC.